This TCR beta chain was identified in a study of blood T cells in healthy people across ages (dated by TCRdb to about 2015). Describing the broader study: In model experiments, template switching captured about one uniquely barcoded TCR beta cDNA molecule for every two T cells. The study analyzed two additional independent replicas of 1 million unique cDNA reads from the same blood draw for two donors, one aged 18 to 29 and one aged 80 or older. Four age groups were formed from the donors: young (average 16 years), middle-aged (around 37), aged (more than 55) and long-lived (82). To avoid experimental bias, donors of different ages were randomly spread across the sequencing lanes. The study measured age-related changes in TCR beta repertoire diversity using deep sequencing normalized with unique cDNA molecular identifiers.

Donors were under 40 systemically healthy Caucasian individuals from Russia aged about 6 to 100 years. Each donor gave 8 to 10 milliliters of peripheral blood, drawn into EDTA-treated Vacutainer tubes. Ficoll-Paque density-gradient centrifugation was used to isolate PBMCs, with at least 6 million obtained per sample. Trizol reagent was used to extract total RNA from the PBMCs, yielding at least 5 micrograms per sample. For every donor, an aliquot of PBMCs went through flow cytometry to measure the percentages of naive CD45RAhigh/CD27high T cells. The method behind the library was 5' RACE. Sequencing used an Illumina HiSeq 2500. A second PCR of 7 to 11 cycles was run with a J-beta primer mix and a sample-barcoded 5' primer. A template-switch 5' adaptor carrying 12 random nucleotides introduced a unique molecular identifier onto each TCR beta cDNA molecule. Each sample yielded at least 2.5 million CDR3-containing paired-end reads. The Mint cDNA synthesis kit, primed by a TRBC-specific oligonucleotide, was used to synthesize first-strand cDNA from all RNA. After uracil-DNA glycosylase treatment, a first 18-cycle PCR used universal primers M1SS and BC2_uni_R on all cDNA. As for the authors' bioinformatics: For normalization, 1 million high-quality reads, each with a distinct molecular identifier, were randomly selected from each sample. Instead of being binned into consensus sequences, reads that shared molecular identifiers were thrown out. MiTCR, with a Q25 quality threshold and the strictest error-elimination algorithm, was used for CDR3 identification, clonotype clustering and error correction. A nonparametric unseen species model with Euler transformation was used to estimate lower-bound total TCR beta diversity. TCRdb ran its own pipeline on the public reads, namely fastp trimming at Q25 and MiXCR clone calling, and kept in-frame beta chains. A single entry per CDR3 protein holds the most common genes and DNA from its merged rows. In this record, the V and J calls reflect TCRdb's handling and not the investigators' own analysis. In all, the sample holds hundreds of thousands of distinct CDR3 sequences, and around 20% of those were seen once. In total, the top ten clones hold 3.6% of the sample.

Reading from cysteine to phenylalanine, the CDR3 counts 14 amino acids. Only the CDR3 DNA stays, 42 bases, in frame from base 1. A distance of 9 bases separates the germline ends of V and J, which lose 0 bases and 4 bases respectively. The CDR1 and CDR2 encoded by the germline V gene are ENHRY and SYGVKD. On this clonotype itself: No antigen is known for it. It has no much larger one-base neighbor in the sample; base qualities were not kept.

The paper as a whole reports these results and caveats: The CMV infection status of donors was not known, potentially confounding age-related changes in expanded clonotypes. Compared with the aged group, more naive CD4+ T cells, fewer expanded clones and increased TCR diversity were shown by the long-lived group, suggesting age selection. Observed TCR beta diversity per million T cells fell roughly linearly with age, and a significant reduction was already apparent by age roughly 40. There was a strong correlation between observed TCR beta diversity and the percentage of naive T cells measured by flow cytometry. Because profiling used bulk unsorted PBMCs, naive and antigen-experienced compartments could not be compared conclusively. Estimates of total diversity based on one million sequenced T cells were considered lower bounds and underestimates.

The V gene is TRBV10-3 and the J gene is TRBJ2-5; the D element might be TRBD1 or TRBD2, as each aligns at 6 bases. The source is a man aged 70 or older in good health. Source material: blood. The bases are TGTGCCATCAGTGAGTCCGGAGGGGGAGAGACCCAGTACTTC. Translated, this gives CAISESGGGETQYF.